This T cell receptor (beta chain) was identified during a study of cytomegalovirus exposure and HLA in healthy donors. In the PCR, 60 Vbeta and 13 Jbeta primers were used. Repertoires were generated with immunoSEQ multiplex PCR, while TCRdb's copy carries only in-frame clones and drops some. The sample contains over 150,000 clones, about four fifths of which appear only once. The sample comprised PBMCs. The receptor's source is a man between 18 and 35 years old in good health and CMV-seronegative.

The CDR3, as DNA: TGTGCCAGCAGCTTGATGGACCTAGCGGGGCCTGCGGATACGCAGTATTTT. Translated: CASSLMDLAGPADTQYF. The rearrangement joins TRBV5-6 to TRBJ2-3; 9 nucleotides align to TRBD2. V lost 1 base to trimming and J lost 6 bases; unmatched junction nucleotides: 12. This CDR3 has 17 amino acids. From germline, CDR1 is SGHDT and CDR2 YYEEEE. Full variable domain (remainder filled in from reference TRBV5-6 and TRBJ2-3): DAGVTQSPTHLIKTRGQQVTLRCSPKSGHDTVSWYQQALGQGPQFIFQYYEEEERQRGNFPDRFSGHQFPNYSSELNVNALLLGDSALYLCASSLMDLAGPADTQYFGPGTRLTVL.